This TCR beta chain derives from a study of blood T cell repertoires in COVID-19. As for the study in general: Acute-phase and convalescent COVID-19 samples originated in the United States, Italy and Spain.

How the authors handled the data: The authors estimated nucleated cell counts from reference gene primer amplification. TCRdb's copy holds only in-frame clones and misses some; the assay was immunoSEQ multiplex PCR. V and J calls and clone size are those listed in that table; D and trimming were worked out from the DNA. The table records more than 200,000 clones, more than 85% of them present only once. CDR1 is LNHDA and CDR2 is SQIVND in the germline V gene (reference sequence). The CDR3 runs to 14 residues. After removal of 3 bases from V and 10 bases from J, the junction contained 6 bases not matched to a gene. Enrollees, about 18 to 89 years old, lived in 24 US areas.

Sequencing was carried out using PBMCs or T cells enriched from blood (not recorded which). J is TRBJ2-1 and V is TRBV19; TRBD2 agrees at 10 bases. This sequence originates from a woman under 40 who had recovered from COVID-19. CDR3 protein: CASSIKSGRAEQFF. The CDR3, as DNA: TGTGCCAGTAGTATCAAGAGCGGGAGGGCCGAGCAGTTCTTC.